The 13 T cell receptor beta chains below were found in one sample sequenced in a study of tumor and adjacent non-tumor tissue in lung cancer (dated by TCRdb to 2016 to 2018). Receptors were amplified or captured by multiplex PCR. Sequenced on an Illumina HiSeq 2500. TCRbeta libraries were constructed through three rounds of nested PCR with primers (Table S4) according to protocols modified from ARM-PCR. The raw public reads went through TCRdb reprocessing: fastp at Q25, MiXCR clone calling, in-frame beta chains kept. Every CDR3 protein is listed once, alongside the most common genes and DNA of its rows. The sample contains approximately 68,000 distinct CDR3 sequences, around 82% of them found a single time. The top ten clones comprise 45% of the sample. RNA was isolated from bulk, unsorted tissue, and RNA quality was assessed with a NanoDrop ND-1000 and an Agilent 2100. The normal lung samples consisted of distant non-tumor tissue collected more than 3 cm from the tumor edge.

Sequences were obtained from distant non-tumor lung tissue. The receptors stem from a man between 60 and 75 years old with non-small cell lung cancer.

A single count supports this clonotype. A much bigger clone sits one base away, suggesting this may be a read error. CDR3 sequence (DNA): TGTGCCAGCAACTTGTTAGCGGGATCGGGTGAGACCCAGTACTTC. Translated, it gives CASNLLAGSGETQYF. The gene calls are TRBV11-2 and TRBJ2-5, with TRBD2 matching over 8 bases. CDR3 length: 15 residues. Looked up from germline, CDR1 is SGHAT and CDR2 is FQNNGV. V was pared by 7 bases and J by 5 bases, with 12 bases of the junction left unmatched.

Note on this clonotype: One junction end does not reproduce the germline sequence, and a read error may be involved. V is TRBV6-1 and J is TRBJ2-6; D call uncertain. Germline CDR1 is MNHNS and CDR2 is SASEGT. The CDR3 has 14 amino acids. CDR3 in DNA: TGTGCCAGTAGTCACAACTCTGGAGCCAACGTCCTGACTTTC. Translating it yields CASSHNSGANVLTF.

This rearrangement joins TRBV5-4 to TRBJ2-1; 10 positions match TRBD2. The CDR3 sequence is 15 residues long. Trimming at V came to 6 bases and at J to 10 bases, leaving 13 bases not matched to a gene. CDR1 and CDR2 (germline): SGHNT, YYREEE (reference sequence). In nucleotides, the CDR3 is TGTGCCAGCACCCCGACTAGCGGGTCTGTTAACGAGCAGTTCTTC. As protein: CASTPTSGSVNEQFF.

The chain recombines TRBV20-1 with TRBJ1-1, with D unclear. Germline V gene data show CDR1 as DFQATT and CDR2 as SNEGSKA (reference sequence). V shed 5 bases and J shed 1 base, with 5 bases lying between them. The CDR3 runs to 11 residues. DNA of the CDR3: TGCAGTGCTGCTGGGAACACTGAAGCTTTCTTT. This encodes CSAAGNTEAFF.

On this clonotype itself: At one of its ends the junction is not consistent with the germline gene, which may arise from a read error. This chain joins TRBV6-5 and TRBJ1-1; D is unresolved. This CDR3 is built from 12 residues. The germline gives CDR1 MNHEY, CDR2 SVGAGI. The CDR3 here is CAISSPVHEASF. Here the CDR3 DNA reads TGTGCCATCAGTTCCCCCGTTCACGAAGCTTCCTTT.

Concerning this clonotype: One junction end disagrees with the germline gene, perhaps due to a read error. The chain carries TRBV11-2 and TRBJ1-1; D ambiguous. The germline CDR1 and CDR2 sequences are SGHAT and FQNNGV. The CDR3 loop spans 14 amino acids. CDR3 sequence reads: CANSLLMLGTEAFF. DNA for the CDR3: TGTGCCAACAGCTTGCTAATGCTGGGAACTGAAGCTTTCTTT.

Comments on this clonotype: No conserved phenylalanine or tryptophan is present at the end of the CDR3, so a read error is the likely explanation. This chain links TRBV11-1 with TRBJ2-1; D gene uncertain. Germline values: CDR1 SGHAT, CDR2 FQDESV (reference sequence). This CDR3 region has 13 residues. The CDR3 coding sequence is TGTGACAGCAGCGAAGGTTGCGGCAATGAGCAGTTCGTC. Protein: CDSSEGCGNEQFV.

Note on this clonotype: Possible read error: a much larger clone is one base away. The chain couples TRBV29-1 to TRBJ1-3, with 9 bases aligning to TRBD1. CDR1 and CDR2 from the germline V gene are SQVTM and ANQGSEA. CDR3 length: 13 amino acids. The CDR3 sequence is CSATDRGGNIIYF. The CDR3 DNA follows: TGCAGCGCCACGGACAGGGGTGGAAACATCATATACTTT.

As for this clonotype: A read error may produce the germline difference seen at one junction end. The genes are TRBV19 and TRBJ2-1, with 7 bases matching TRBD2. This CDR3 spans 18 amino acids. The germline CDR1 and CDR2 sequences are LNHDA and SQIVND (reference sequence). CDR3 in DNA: TGTGTCAGTCGGCCCTCTAGCACCCCGGCGGGAGTCTACAATGAGCAGTTCTTC. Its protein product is CVSRPSSTPAGVYNEQFF. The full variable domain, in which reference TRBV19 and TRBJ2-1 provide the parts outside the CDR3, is DGGITQSPKYLFRKEGQNVTLSCEQNLNHDAMYWYRQDPGQGLRLIYYSQIVNDFQKGDIAEGYSVSREKKESFPLTVTSAQKNPTAFYLCVSRPSSTPAGVYNEQFFGPGTRLTVL.

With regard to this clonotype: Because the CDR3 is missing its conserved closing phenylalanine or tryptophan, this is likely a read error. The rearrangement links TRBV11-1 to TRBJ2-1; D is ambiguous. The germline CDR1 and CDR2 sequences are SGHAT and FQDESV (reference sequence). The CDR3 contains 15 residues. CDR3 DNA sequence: TGTGCCAGTAGCTTCGACACCTATAGCACCAATGTGCAGTTCCTC. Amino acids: CASSFDTYSTNVQFL.

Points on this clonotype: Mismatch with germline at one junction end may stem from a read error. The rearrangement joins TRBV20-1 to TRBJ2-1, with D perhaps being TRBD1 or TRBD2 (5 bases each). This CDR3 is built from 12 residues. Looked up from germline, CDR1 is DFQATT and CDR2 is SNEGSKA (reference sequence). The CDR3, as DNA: TGCAATGCTAGGGGACCGAACAATGAGCAGCTCTTT. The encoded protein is CNARGPNNEQLF.

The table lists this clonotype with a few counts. The CDR3 spells CASSLALAGTETQYF. In DNA form, the CDR3 reads TGTGCCAGCAGTTTGGCGCTAGCGGGAACAGAGACCCAGTACTTC. The chain combines TRBV27 with TRBJ2-5, with 9 bases matching TRBD2. The CDR3 has 15 residues. V shed 3 bases and J 4 bases; nucleotides not matched to a gene: 6. In germline, CDR1 is MNHEY, CDR2 SMNVEV (reference sequence).

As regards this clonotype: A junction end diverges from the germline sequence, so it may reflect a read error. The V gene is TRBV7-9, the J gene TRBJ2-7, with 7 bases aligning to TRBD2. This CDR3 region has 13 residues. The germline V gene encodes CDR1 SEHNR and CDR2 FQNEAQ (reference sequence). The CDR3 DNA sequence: TGTGCCAGCAGCTATATGGGAGGGAACGAGCAGTGCTTC. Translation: CASSYMGGNEQCF.